The 26 T cell receptor beta chains presented below share a single source sample, sequenced in a study of blood T cell repertoires in COVID-19. This table comes from immunoSEQ multiplex PCR, and its TCRdb copy is limited to in-frame clones, with some not included. The table has tens of thousands of clones, roughly nine tenths seen once. Sequencing was done on a sample of peripheral blood. These receptors all stem from a man aged 35 to 55 with COVID-19, enrolled during active disease.

The chain carries TRBV5-1 and TRBJ2-1; unclear D gene. The V gene's germline CDR1 is SGHRS and CDR2 YFSETQ. Trimming pared 4 bases from V and 6 bases from J, leaving 11 bases between. The CDR3 loop spans 13 amino acids. CDR3 protein: CASSPDNTNEQFF. In nucleotides, the CDR3 is TGCGCCAGCAGCCCAGACAATACCAATGAGCAGTTCTTC. Combining the CDR3 with reference TRBV5-1 and TRBJ2-1 gives the whole variable domain KAGVTQTPRYLIKTRGQQVTLSCSPISGHRSVSWYQQTPGQGLQFLFEYFSETQRNKGNFPGRFSGRQFSNSRSEMNVSTLELGDSALYLCASSPDNTNEQFFGPGTRLTVL.

A few counts support this clone. CDR3 protein: CASSLGGAGNTIYF. CDR3 nucleotides: TGCGCCAGCAGCCTAGGGGGCGCTGGAAACACCATATATTTT. The rearrangement uses TRBV5-1 and TRBJ1-3, with 7 bases fitting TRBD1. Germline V gene data show CDR1 as SGHRS and CDR2 as YFSETQ. The CDR3 has 14 residues. V shed 4 bases and J 2 bases; nucleotides not matched to a gene: 3.

This sequence joins TRBV9 and TRBJ1-3; a weak D match, TRBD1 (5 bases). The germline V and J ends were trimmed by 0 bases and 4 bases, with 23 bases remaining between them. The CDR3 has 19 amino acids. Germline CDR1 is SGDLS and CDR2 is YYNGEE. The CDR3 sequence: CASSVATPTGAGRGNTIYF. CDR3 nucleotides: TGTGCCAGCAGCGTAGCTACCCCGACGGGAGCAGGGCGAGGAAACACCATATATTTT.

J is TRBJ1-6 and V is TRBV19; D may be TRBD1 (5 bases). V lost 8 bases to trimming and J lost 6 bases, with 11 bases between them. The CDR3 is made up of 13 amino acids. Germline V gene sequence: CDR1 LNHDA, CDR2 SQIVND (reference sequence). Written as DNA, the CDR3 is TGTGCCAGTTTAGGGGAGGGTAATTCACCCCTCCACTTT. Translation: CASLGEGNSPLHF.

The V call is TRBV19, the J call TRBJ2-5; a possible D gene is TRBD2 (5 bases). The CDR3 is made up of 13 amino acids. The ends were cut back, 5 bases at V and 7 bases at J, with 14 bases in the middle. CDR1 is LNHDA and CDR2 is SQIVND in the germline V gene (reference sequence). CDR3 sequence: CASSQWKEVTQYF. In DNA, the CDR3 is TGTGCCAGTAGTCAGTGGAAGGAGGTGACCCAGTACTTC. The variable domain in full, completed from reference TRBV19 and TRBJ2-5, reads DGGITQSPKYLFRKEGQNVTLSCEQNLNHDAMYWYRQDPGQGLRLIYYSQIVNDFQKGDIAEGYSVSREKKESFPLTVTSAQKNPTAFYLCASSQWKEVTQYFGPGTRLLVL.

The DNA for the CDR3 is TGTGCCAGCAGCGATTGGACAGAAAACTTCCCTTATGGCTACACCTTC. This encodes CASSDWTENFPYGYTF. This chain links TRBV9 with TRBJ1-2, with D maybe TRBD1 (6 bases). Looked up from germline, CDR1 is SGDLS and CDR2 is YYNGEE. Trimming took off 3 bases at V and 5 bases at J, with 20 bases between the two ends. This CDR3 comprises 16 residues.

The rearrangement joins TRBV28 to TRBJ2-2; D is possibly TRBD2 (6 bases). The V gene lost 6 bases and the J gene lost 3 bases, with 14 bases spanning the gap. This CDR3 is 15 amino acids long. The germline gives CDR1 MDHEN, CDR2 SYDVKM. The CDR3, as DNA: TGTGCCAGCAGCCCACCCCCGGGGGACACCGGGGAGCTGTTTTTT. Amino acids: CASSPPPGDTGELFF.

J is TRBJ1-1 and V is TRBV5-1; 9 bases are a match to TRBD1. Per germline, CDR1 SGHRS and CDR2 YFSETQ. V shed 4 bases and J 2 bases; nucleotides not matched to a gene: 9. This CDR3 is built from 16 residues. CDR3 DNA: TGCGCCAGCAGCCAATCCGGACAGGGGTTCAACACTGAAGCTTTCTTT. Amino acids: CASSQSGQGFNTEAFF.

This clone was detected a few times. The chain carries TRBV7-9 and TRBJ2-2, with 8 bases matching TRBD1. Germline V lookup: CDR1 SEHNR, CDR2 FQNEAQ (reference sequence). The CDR3 contains 16 residues. V dropped 6 bases and J dropped 1; count of bases not matched to a gene: 7. The CDR3 bases are TGTGCCAGCAGATCCTGGACAGGGCTGAACACCGGGGAGCTGTTTTTT. Its protein product is CASRSWTGLNTGELFF.

This chain connects TRBV28 to TRBJ1-4; 7 nucleotides line up with TRBD1. Germline assignment: CDR1 MDHEN and CDR2 SYDVKM. Germline trimming cut 10 bases from V and 7 bases from J; bases unmatched to any gene: 12. CDR3 length: 14 amino acids. The DNA for the CDR3 is TGTGCCACCCAATTCCAGGGGGACGTTGAAAAACTGTTTTTT. It yields the protein CATQFQGDVEKLFF.

This chain joins TRBV2 and TRBJ2-5; D gene ambiguous. The germline V gene has CDR1 SNHLY and CDR2 FYNNEI. The CDR3 consists of 13 residues. V was shortened by 5 bases and J by 5 bases, with 12 bases between the two germline ends. CDR3 in DNA: TGTGCCAGCAGTCGAGCTCCCGGGGAGACCCAGTACTTC. Translation: CASSRAPGETQYF.

This sequence joins TRBV24-1 and TRBJ2-5; 11 positions agree with TRBD1. Trimming took 3 bases from V and 5 from J; bases not matched to a gene: 4. Germline CDR1 KGHDR, CDR2 SFDVKD. The CDR3 consists of 15 residues. CDR3 nucleotide sequence: TGTGCCACCAGTGATGGGGGGACAGGGGGTGAGACCCAGTACTTC. The encoded protein is CATSDGGTGGETQYF.

The chain carries TRBV28 and TRBJ1-5; D gene unclear. The CDR3 has 14 residues. In germline, CDR1 is MDHEN, CDR2 SYDVKM. V was clipped by 4 bases and J by 9 bases, with 16 bases between them. CDR3 sequence reads: CASSSPEIVGPQHF. The DNA for the CDR3 is TGTGCCAGCAGTTCCCCGGAGATAGTAGGGCCCCAGCATTTT.

V and J are TRBV7-9 and TRBJ2-1; no reliable D call. V was shortened by 8 bases and J by 5 bases, with 10 bases between the two germline ends. The germline gives CDR1 SEHNR, CDR2 FQNEAQ (reference sequence). The CDR3 is 12 amino acids. CDR3 bases: TGTGCCAGCGTGGCAACTAACAATGAGCAGTTCTTC. The encoded protein is CASVATNNEQFF. The full variable domain, completed using reference TRBV7-9 and TRBJ2-1, is DTGVSQNPRHKITKRGQNVTFRCDPISEHNRLYWYRQTLGQGPEFLTYFQNEAQLEKSRLLSDRFSAERPKGSFSTLEIQRTEQGDSAMYLCASVATNNEQFFGPGTRLTVL.

CDR3 in amino acids: CASSSETGGLSETQYF. The CDR3, as DNA: TGTGCCAGCAGCTCAGAGACAGGGGGCCTTTCGGAGACCCAGTACTTC. The genes are TRBV9 and TRBJ2-5; 10 nucleotides match TRBD1. Unmatched junction bases numbered 11, after V lost 4 bases and J lost 5 bases. This CDR3 has 16 residues. Germline V gene lookup returns CDR1 SGDLS and CDR2 YYNGEE.

The V gene is TRBV5-1, the J gene TRBJ2-5; TRBD1 matches 8 bases. The CDR3 runs to 13 residues. J was trimmed by 8 bases and V by 4 bases; bases with no gene match: 7. Germline lookup yields CDR1 SGHRS and CDR2 YFSETQ. CDR3 nucleotide sequence: TGCGCCAGCAGCAAAGGACAGGGCAGCACCCAGTACTTC. Translating it yields CASSKGQGSTQYF.

The V gene is TRBV28, the J gene TRBJ2-2; perhaps TRBD2 as D (5 bases). Trimming pared 1 base from V and 0 bases from J, leaving 6 bases between. There are 15 residues in the CDR3. Germline V gives CDR1 MDHEN, CDR2 SYDVKM. This CDR3 is CASSLSGANTGELFF. In DNA form, the CDR3 reads TGTGCCAGCAGTTTATCCGGGGCGAACACCGGGGAGCTGTTTTTT.

The gene calls are TRBV5-1 and TRBJ2-7; 10 nucleotides match TRBD2. The germline gives CDR1 SGHRS, CDR2 YFSETQ. The junction had 9 bases not matched to a gene; V was cut back by 4 bases and J by 2 bases. The CDR3 runs to 16 residues. CDR3 nucleotide sequence: TGCGCCAGCAGCCCGGGGACTAGCGCTATTACCTACGAGCAGTACTTC. Protein sequence: CASSPGTSAITYEQYF. The full variable domain, with the rest looked up from reference TRBV5-1 and TRBJ2-7, is KAGVTQTPRYLIKTRGQQVTLSCSPISGHRSVSWYQQTPGQGLQFLFEYFSETQRNKGNFPGRFSGRQFSNSRSEMNVSTLELGDSALYLCASSPGTSAITYEQYFGPGTRLTVT.

The chain combines TRBV24-1 with TRBJ1-1, with D perhaps TRBD1 (5 bases). V was pared by 7 bases and J by 0 bases, with 8 bases between. The germline V gene has CDR1 KGHDR and CDR2 SFDVKD. CDR3 length: 13 amino acids. The CDR3 coding sequence is TGTGCCACCAGATCGGGGGTGAACACTGAAGCTTTCTTT. Translating it yields CATRSGVNTEAFF.

This chain connects TRBV7-9 to TRBJ1-2, with 8 nucleotides matching TRBD1. The germline V gene has CDR1 SEHNR and CDR2 FQNEAQ (reference sequence). The ends lost 0 bases at V and 8 bases at J; junction bases unmatched: 5. This CDR3 contains 14 residues. CDR3 in amino acids: CASSLARTGRGYTF. CDR3 bases: TGTGCCAGCAGCTTAGCCAGGACAGGGCGAGGCTACACCTTC.

This chain connects TRBV2 to TRBJ2-5; 10 bases are a match to TRBD2. There are 16 residues in the CDR3. Trimming cost V 2 bases and J 0 bases; bases outside gene matches: 3. The germline gives CDR1 SNHLY, CDR2 FYNNEI. The CDR3 region has the DNA TGTGCCAGCAGTGAACTGGGACTAGCGAACCAAGAGACCCAGTACTTC. It specifies CASSELGLANQETQYF.

The chain joins TRBV6-6 to TRBJ1-2, with D possibly TRBD1 on 6 matching bases. CDR3 length equals 15 residues. Germline V gives CDR1 MNHNY, CDR2 SVGAGI (reference sequence). V dropped 1 base and J dropped 2 bases, with 11 bases sitting between them. In nucleotides, the CDR3 is TGTGCCAGCAGTTACTGGGACAACCAGAACTATGGCTACACCTTC. Translating gives CASSYWDNQNYGYTF.

The count of this clone is one. The V and J genes are TRBV11-3 and TRBJ1-1; 7 bases agree with TRBD1. Germline CDR1 SGHNT, CDR2 YENEEA. J gave up 3 bases and V 5 bases, and 6 bases lay outside the gene matches. This CDR3 has 14 amino acids. In DNA, the CDR3 is TGTGCCAGCAGCCCCTCTACAGGGGACACTGAAGCTTTCTTT. Its translation: CASSPSTGDTEAFF.

The rearrangement uses TRBV28 and TRBJ2-7; 7 positions match TRBD1. Unmatched junction bases numbered 14, after V lost 6 bases and J lost 3 bases. There are 16 residues in the CDR3. Germline CDR1 and CDR2: MDHEN and SYDVKM. CDR3 bases: TGTGCCAGCAGGAACTACAGGGGCCCTCGGGTCTACGAGCAGTACTTC. The encoded protein is CASRNYRGPRVYEQYF.

The chain links TRBV6-5 to TRBJ1-2; 7 bases align to TRBD1. V lost 4 bases, J lost 4 bases, and 9 bases stayed unmatched. Germline CDR1 is MNHEY and CDR2 is SVGAGI. This CDR3 has 15 residues. The CDR3 is CASSFQGDVGYGYTF. The CDR3 coding sequence is TGTGCCAGCAGTTTCCAGGGGGATGTGGGCTATGGCTACACCTTC.

The DNA for the CDR3 is TGTGCCAGCAGTCCCAGCGGGGGGGCGTGGGATACCGGGGAGCTGTTTTTT. Its translation: CASSPSGGAWDTGELFF. V is TRBV6-6 and J is TRBJ2-2; 10 positions agree with TRBD2. V shed 5 bases and J 5 bases; nucleotides not matched to a gene: 11. Germline CDR1 reads MNHNY; CDR2 reads SVGAGI (reference sequence). The CDR3 extends over 17 amino acids.